This T cell receptor beta chain was obtained from a study of OX40 agonist ivuxolimab in advanced cancers. About the investigation overall: Ivuxolimab, which targeted the costimulatory receptor OX40 (CD134), was an agonistic, fully human IgG2 monoclonal antibody. Intravenous ivuxolimab was administered to patients every 2 weeks at six dose levels: 0.01, 0.1, 0.3, 1.5, 3 and 10 mg/kg. Of the approximately 50 patients in dose escalation, about 20 had hepatocellular carcinoma, some 15 had melanoma, 9 had renal cell carcinoma and 9 had head and neck cancer. A male proportion of roughly 80% and a mean age of approximately 62 years, ranging from roughly 23 to 80, were recorded for the dose-escalation cohort. Patients were allowed to have had prior anti-PD-1, anti-PD-L1 or anti-CTLA-4 therapy, and about 40% of the dose-escalation patients had been treated with checkpoint inhibitors. Three dose-escalation patients achieved partial responses, one with hepatocellular carcinoma and two with cutaneous melanoma. Peripheral TCRbeta sequencing aimed to test whether ivuxolimab altered TCR sequence diversity and caused clonal T-cell expansion. The monotherapy dose-escalation portion (N of about 50 patients) of the phase I ivuxolimab trial is reported in the paper. The research as a whole found: The antigen specificity of the clonally expanded peripheral T cells was not determined. After ivuxolimab, expanded clones were on average more numerous among CD8+ T cells than among CD4+ T cells. At doses from 0.1 to 3.0 mg/kg, clonal expansion was seen in both CD4+ and CD8+ blood T cells between baseline and week 6. Low levels of normalized T-cell clonal expansion were also seen in some patients who did not respond. In the 0.1-3.0 mg/kg groups, partial responders had among the lowest normalized peripheral clonal expansion, particularly in CD8+ T cells.

The trial excluded patients who had a history of autoimmune disease or who were on systemic immunosuppression. Peripheral blood for TCR sequencing was collected from all dose cohorts at baseline, on cycle 4 day 1, and on cycle 7 day 1. Samples came from an open-label, multicenter, first-in-human phase I dose-escalation trial of ivuxolimab. Adults with locally advanced or metastatic melanoma, renal cell carcinoma, hepatocellular carcinoma or head and neck squamous cell carcinoma were enrolled in the trial. Before TCR sequencing, CD4+ T cells and CD8+ T cells from peripheral blood were sorted into separate populations. CDR1 SGHTA and CDR2 FQGNSA are derived from the germline V gene. V is clipped by 3 bases and J by 1 base, and the sequence between their germline boundaries is 9 bases long. The CDR3 spans 14 residues, from the cysteine through the phenylalanine. This entry keeps only the CDR3 DNA: 42 bases, framed from base 1.

Worth noting for this clone: Its antigen is unknown. No quality values exist for individual bases; no much larger clone is one base distant.

Genomic DNA was isolated from the sorted cells so that the TCRbeta CDR3 region could be sequenced. The immunoSEQ Assay was used for sequencing of TCRbeta CDR3 regions. TCRdb's version of the immuneACCESS table is confined to in-frame rearrangements and falls short of the full clone set. An unresolved V gene accounts for under half of the shortfall where checked; the remainder is of unknown origin. This sample is represented by about 65,000 clones; roughly 84% of them were singletons. The ten top clones hold 0.38% of the sample. The sequence is built from TRBV7-2 and TRBJ1-1, with no D gene named confidently. The material sequenced was CD4+ or CD8+ T cells sorted from blood, taken in a trial of the OX40 agonist ivuxolimab. The clonotype originates from an adult with an advanced solid tumor such as melanoma, head and neck, liver or kidney cancer. The nucleotide sequence reads as follows: TGTGCCAGCAGCTTTCAAGGAGCGAACACTGAAGCTTTCTTT. This sequence encodes CASSFQGANTEAFF.